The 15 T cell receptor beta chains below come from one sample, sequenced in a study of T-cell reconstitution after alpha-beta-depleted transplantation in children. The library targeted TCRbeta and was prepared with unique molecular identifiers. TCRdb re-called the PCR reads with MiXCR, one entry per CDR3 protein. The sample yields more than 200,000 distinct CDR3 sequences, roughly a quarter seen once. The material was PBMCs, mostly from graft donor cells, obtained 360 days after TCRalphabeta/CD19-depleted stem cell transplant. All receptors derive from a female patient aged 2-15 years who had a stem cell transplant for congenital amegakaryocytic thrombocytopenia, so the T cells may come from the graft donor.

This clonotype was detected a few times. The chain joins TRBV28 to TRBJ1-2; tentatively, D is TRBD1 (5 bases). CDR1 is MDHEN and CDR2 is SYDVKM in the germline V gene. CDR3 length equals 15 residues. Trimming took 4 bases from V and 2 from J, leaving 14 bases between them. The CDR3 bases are TGTGCCAGCAGTTGGGGCTTGTCTGGGAACTATGGCTACACCTTC. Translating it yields CASSWGLSGNYGYTF.

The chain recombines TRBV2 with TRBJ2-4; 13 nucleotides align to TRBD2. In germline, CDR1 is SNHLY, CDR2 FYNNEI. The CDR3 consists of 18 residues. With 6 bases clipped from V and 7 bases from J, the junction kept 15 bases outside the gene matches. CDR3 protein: CASSPTSGGLREGNIQYF. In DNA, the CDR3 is TGTGCCAGCAGCCCGACTAGCGGGGGGCTCCGGGAAGGGAACATTCAGTACTTC.

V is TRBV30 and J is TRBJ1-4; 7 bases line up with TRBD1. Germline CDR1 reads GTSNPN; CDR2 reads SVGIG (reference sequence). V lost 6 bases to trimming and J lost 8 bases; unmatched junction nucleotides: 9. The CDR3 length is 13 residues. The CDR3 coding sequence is TGTGCCTGTCTACAGGGGAATGGGGAAAAACTGTTTTTT. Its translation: CACLQGNGEKLFF. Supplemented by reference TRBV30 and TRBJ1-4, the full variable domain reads SQTIHQWPATLVQPVGSPLSLECTVEGTSNPNLYWYRQAAGRGLQLLFYSVGIGQISSEVPQNLSASRPQDRQFILSSKKLLLSDSGFYLCACLQGNGEKLFFGSGTQLSVL.

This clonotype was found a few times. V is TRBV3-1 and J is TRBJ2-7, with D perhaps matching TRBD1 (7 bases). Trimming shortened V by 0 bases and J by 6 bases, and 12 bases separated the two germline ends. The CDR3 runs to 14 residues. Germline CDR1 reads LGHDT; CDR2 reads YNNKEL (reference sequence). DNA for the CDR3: TGTGCCAGCAGCCAAGATCAGGGGGGCCGCGAGCAGTACTTC. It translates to CASSQDQGGREQYF.

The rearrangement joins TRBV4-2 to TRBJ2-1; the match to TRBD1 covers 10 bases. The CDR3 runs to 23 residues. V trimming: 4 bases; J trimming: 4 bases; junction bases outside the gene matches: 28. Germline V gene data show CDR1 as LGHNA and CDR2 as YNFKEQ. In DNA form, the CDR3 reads TGTGCCAGCAGCCCCGACAGGGGGCCGAATCGGCTAAATGGCGGGACAATTTACAATGAGCAGTTCTTC. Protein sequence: CASSPDRGPNRLNGGTIYNEQFF.

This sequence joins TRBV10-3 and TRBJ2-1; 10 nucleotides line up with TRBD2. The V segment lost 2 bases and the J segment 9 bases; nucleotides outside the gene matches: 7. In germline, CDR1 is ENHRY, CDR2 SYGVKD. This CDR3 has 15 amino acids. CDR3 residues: CAISELAGDHSEQFF. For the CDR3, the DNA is TGTGCCATCAGTGAGCTAGCGGGAGATCACAGTGAGCAGTTCTTC.

The CDR3 bases are TGCAGTGCTAGTACTAGTCTAGCGGGAGCGGGATCCTTCTACGAGCAGTACTTC. Protein sequence: CSASTSLAGAGSFYEQYF. The chain is built from TRBV20-1 and TRBJ2-7; 10 bases match TRBD2. The germline V gene encodes CDR1 DFQATT and CDR2 SNEGSKA (reference sequence). The J segment lost 3 bases and the V segment lost 3 bases, leaving 17 bases of the junction unmatched. This CDR3 is built from 18 residues.

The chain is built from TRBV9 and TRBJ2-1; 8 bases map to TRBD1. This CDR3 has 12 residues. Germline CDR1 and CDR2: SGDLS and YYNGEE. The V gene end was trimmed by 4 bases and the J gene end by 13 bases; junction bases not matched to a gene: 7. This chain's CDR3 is CASSTGQGAQFF. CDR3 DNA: TGTGCCAGCAGCACAGGACAGGGCGCTCAGTTCTTC.

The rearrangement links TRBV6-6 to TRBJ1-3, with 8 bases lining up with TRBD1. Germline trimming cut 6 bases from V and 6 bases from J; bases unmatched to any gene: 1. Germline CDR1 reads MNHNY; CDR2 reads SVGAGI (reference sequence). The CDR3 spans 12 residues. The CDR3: CASRDRANTIYF. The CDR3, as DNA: TGTGCCAGCAGGGACAGGGCAAACACCATATATTTT.

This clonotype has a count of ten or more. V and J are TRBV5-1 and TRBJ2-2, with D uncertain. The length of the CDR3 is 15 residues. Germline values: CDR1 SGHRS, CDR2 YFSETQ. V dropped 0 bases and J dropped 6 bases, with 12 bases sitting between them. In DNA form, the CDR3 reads TGCGCCAGCAGCTTGGACCATAGTAATTCCGGGGAGCTGTTTTTT. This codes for CASSLDHSNSGELFF.

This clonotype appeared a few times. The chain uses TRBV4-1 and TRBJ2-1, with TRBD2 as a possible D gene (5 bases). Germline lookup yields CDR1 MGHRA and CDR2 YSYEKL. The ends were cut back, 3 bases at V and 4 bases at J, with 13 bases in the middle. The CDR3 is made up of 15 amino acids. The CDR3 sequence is CASSHVGRGYNEQFF. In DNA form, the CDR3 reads TGCGCCAGCAGCCATGTGGGAAGAGGGTACAATGAGCAGTTCTTC.

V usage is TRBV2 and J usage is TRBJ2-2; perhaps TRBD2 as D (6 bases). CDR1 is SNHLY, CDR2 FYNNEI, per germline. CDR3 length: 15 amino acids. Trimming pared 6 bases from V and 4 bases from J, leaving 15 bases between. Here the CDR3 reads CASRMTGTGTGELFF. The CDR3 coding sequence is TGTGCCAGCAGGATGACCGGGACTGGCACCGGGGAGCTGTTTTTT.

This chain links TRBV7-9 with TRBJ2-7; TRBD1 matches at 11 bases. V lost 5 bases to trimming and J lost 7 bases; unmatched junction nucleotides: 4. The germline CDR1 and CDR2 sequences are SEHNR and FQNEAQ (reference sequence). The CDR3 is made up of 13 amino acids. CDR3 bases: TGTGCCAGCAGCCCTCGGGACAGGGGGGAGCAGTACTTC. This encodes CASSPRDRGEQYF.

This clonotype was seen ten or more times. Here the CDR3 reads CASSFPVDPALTQETQYF. CDR3 DNA sequence: TGTGCCAGCAGTTTCCCTGTTGACCCGGCGCTCACTCAAGAGACCCAGTACTTC. This chain uses TRBV28 with TRBJ2-5, with D hard to call. The length of the CDR3 is 18 residues. Germline loops: CDR1 MDHEN, CDR2 SYDVKM. Trimming pared 3 bases from V and 2 bases from J, leaving 22 bases between.

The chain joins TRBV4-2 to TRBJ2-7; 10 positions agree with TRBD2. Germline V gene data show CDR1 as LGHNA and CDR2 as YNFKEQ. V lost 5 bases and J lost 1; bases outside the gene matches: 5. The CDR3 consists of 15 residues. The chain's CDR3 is CASSKAGGPSYEQYF. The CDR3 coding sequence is TGTGCCAGCAGCAAAGCGGGGGGGCCTTCCTACGAGCAGTACTTC.